These T cell receptor beta chains were read from a single sample in a study of shared T cell receptors in the human thymus. The repertoire was sequenced with immunoSEQ multiplex PCR; TCRdb's copy has only in-frame clones and lacks some. The profile covers 500,000 to 550,000 clones, with 75% to 85% appearing a single time and 0.013% taken by the ten largest. The same data also went into a second study, on human thymus T cells.

Sequencing was done on a sample of thymocytes. Source of these receptors: a boy in the first two years of life with a congenital heart defect. The CDR3 runs from the conserved cysteine through the conserved F or W. The order of the fields is J gene, V gene, clone size, D gene, CDR3 DNA, CDR3 protein. D genes are given only for firm matches. Size is omitted from some rows. Given values are once, few, many or a class for expanded clones.

TRBJ2-3	TRBV5-6	few	.	TGTGCCAGCAGCTTGGAGTTGGTGGGCCCAGATACGCAGTATTTT	CASSLELVGPDTQYF
TRBJ2-3	TRBV2	.	TRBD2	TGTGCCAGCAGGCCCACTAGCGGGGGCACAGATACGCAGTATTTT	CASRPTSGGTDTQYF
TRBJ2-7	TRBV10-3	.	.	TGTGCCATCAGTGGAGAAGGGGCCGCCTACGAGCAGTACTTC	CAISGEGAAYEQYF
TRBJ2-7	TRBV7-2	few	TRBD2	TGTGCCAGCAGCTCCTCACTAGCGGTCTACGAGCAGTACTTC	CASSSSLAVYEQYF
TRBJ2-6	TRBV4-3	.	.	TGCGCCAGCAGCCAAGACCGGCAGGGGATGCTTGGGGCCAACGTCCTGACTTTC	CASSQDRQGMLGANVLTF
TRBJ2-1	TRBV5-1	.	.	TGCGCCAGCAGCGGGCCCCCTCGGGAGTCGAATGAGCAGTTCTTC	CASSGPPRESNEQFF
TRBJ1-1	TRBV6-1	few	TRBD1	TGTGCCAGCAGTGGACAGGGGGCGGCGACTGAAGCTTTCTTT	CASSGQGAATEAFF
TRBJ2-7	TRBV5-1	.	TRBD1	TGCGCCAGCAGCTCCCAGGACAGGGATTCTTACGAGCAGTACTTC	CASSSQDRDSYEQYF
TRBJ2-1	TRBV27	.	TRBD2	TGTGCCAGCAGGACCGGACTAGCGGGTTACAATGAGCAGTTCTTC	CASRTGLAGYNEQFF
TRBJ2-5	TRBV4-3	once	TRBD1	TGCGCCAGCAGCCCCCATCCCTCGACAGGGGGGGAAGAGACCCAGTACTTC	CASSPHPSTGGEETQYF
TRBJ2-7	TRBV11-2	.	.	TGTGCCAGCAGCTTCCAGGGCGAGCAGTACTTC	CASSFQGEQYF
TRBJ1-2	TRBV4-3	few	.	TGCGCCAGCAGCCCCATGGGGGAGGCGAACTATGGCTACACCTTC	CASSPMGEANYGYTF
TRBJ2-2	TRBV7-2	.	.	TGTGCCAGCAGCCAAACAGACGGCCCGAACACCGGGGAGCTGTTTTTT	CASSQTDGPNTGELFF
TRBJ1-5	TRBV7-9	.	.	TGTGCCAGCAGCCACGGGATAGGTCAGCCCCAGCATTTT	CASSHGIGQPQHF
TRBJ2-2	TRBV27	.	TRBD1	TGTGCCAGCAGTCCATTACAGGGGTTTGTGACCGGGGAGCTGTTTTTT	CASSPLQGFVTGELFF
TRBJ2-2	TRBV27	once	TRBD2	TGTGCCAGCAGTCAAACCGGACTAGAGCCGAACACCGGGGAGCTGTTTTTT	CASSQTGLEPNTGELFF
TRBJ1-3	TRBV12-5	.	.	TGTGCTAGTTCCGGGGTAAGGCTGGGCAGGTCGGCTGGAAACACCATATATTTT	CASSGVRLGRSAGNTIYF
TRBJ2-1	TRBV27	.	TRBD1	TGTGCCAGCAGTTGTGGAGGGACAGGGAAACAGATGGGGGAGTTCTTC	CASSCGGTGKQMGEFF
TRBJ2-2	TRBV5-5	.	.	TGTGCCAGCAGCTTGGCCATCAGACAGACGTCCGGGGAGCTGTTTTTT	CASSLAIRQTSGELFF
TRBJ1-2	TRBV30	.	.	TGTGCCTGGGGAGCGGGGAACTATGGCTACACCTTC	CAWGAGNYGYTF
TRBJ2-1	TRBV5-6	.	TRBD2	TGTGCCAGCAGCTTCGGACTAGCGCACACCCAGGGGGAGTTCTTC	CASSFGLAHTQGEFF
TRBJ2-3	TRBV28	once	TRBD2	TGTGCCAGCAGTAAAATAGCGGGAGCAATAGATACGCAGTATTTT	CASSKIAGAIDTQYF
TRBJ2-1	TRBV6-1	.	TRBD2	TGTGCCAGCAGTGAACCGGGAGCGGGACCCCCCTACAATGAGCAGTTCTTC	CASSEPGAGPPYNEQFF
TRBJ1-2	TRBV5-6	.	.	TGTGCCAGCAGCTTGGGGGCGGGGGAAGAGGACTATGGCTACACCTTC	CASSLGAGEEDYGYTF
TRBJ2-2	TRBV9	few	.	TGTGCCAGCAGCCCCCGCGGGCATAGCACCGGGGAGCTGTTTTTT	CASSPRGHSTGELFF
TRBJ2-7	TRBV5-6	few	.	TGTGCCAGCAGCTTGGCCTTGGAGATCTACGAGCAGTACTTC	CASSLALEIYEQYF
TRBJ1-1	TRBV27	.	.	TGTGCCAGCAGTCCCCACCAGGGTGGGGACACTGAAGCTTTCTTT	CASSPHQGGDTEAFF
TRBJ1-5	TRBV19	.	.	TGTGCCAGTAGACTGGGGGGAATAAGCAATCAGCCCCAGCATTTT	CASRLGGISNQPQHF
TRBJ1-2	TRBV28	.	.	TGTGCTTGTGGACCGGTTGGGAGGGGCTACACCTTC	CACGPVGRGYTF
TRBJ2-2	TRBV6-6	.	.	TGTGCCAGCAGTTACAGTAGGGCGGGGACCGGGGAGCTGTTTTTT	CASSYSRAGTGELFF
TRBJ1-5	TRBV4-3	few	.	TGCGCCAGCAGCCAAGATCGAGGGTTGAATCAGCCCCAGCATTTT	CASSQDRGLNQPQHF
TRBJ1-2	TRBV6-5	.	.	TGTGCCAGCAGTTACCGGAGGCGACCTGGGTATGGCTACACCTTC	CASSYRRRPGYGYTF
TRBJ2-7	TRBV5-6	.	TRBD1	TGTGCCAGCAGGATCATTACAGGGGGCGGAAACGAGCAGTACTTC	CASRIITGGGNEQYF
TRBJ2-7	TRBV18	.	.	TGTGCCAGCTCCCGGCCGGGCTCGGGGTACGAGCAGTACTTC	CASSRPGSGYEQYF
TRBJ1-2	TRBV19	.	.	TGTGCCAGTAGTAGGGGGGGACACTATGGCTACACCTTC	CASSRGGHYGYTF
TRBJ2-1	TRBV11-2	.	.	TGTGCCAGCAGCTCGCATCACATGGACAATGAGCAGTTCTTC	CASSSHHMDNEQFF
TRBJ1-2	TRBV15	.	.	TGTGCCACCATAGGGGGTACAGGTGGCTACACCTTC	CATIGGTGGYTF
TRBJ2-7	TRBV7-9	.	.	TGTGCCAGCAGCTTGAAGACTAGACCCTACGAGCAGTACTTC	CASSLKTRPYEQYF
TRBJ1-4	TRBV18	.	.	TGTGCCAGCTCACCCGTCGCCCCTCGCCGAACAGGGACTAATGAAAAACTGTTTTTT	CASSPVAPRRTGTNEKLFF
TRBJ2-7	TRBV2	once	TRBD2	TGTGCCAGCAATTGGCGGGAGAGAAGGTCCTACGAGCAGTACTTC	CASNWRERRSYEQYF
TRBJ2-7	TRBV27	.	TRBD1	TGTGCCAGCAGCGTGAGACAGGGTTCTTACGAGCAGTACTTC	CASSVRQGSYEQYF
TRBJ2-7	TRBV21-1	.	.	TGTGCCAGCAGCAAAGCGTCGGATAGCGGGAGAATTGACGAGCAGTACTTC	CASSKASDSGRIDEQYF
TRBJ2-7	TRBV13	.	TRBD2	TGTGCCAGCAGCCCCGGGACTAGCGGGAGCCACGAGCAGTACTTC	CASSPGTSGSHEQYF
TRBJ2-1	TRBV5-1	.	TRBD2	TGCGCCAGCTCCAAGGGCTGGCGGGAGTTAAACAATGAGCAGTTCTTC	CASSKGWRELNNEQFF
TRBJ2-3	TRBV4-3	.	.	TGCGCCAGCAGCCAAGACCTTACAGATACGCAGTATTTT	CASSQDLTDTQYF
TRBJ2-3	TRBV15	.	.	TGTGCCACCAGCCTTATAACGGGAAGGGTCACAGATACGCAGTATTTT	CATSLITGRVTDTQYF
TRBJ2-5	TRBV4-3	few	TRBD1	TGCGCCAGCAGCCAAAGGGACAGGGGGCCCTGGACCCAGTACTTC	CASSQRDRGPWTQYF
TRBJ1-1	TRBV6-1	.	TRBD1	TGTGCCAGCAGTGACGACAGGGTACCCACGGCTGAAGCTTTCTTT	CASSDDRVPTAEAFF
TRBJ2-7	TRBV29-1	.	.	TGCAGCGTTGGGCGGGACCGGCGACAGTTCGAGCAGTACTTC	CSVGRDRRQFEQYF
TRBJ2-5	TRBV7-2	.	TRBD2	TGTGCCAGCAGCTTCGTAGCGGGAGGGCAAGAGACCCAGTACTTC	CASSFVAGGQETQYF
TRBJ2-7	TRBV28	.	.	TGTGCCAGCAGTTCCCCTGAAGCTTTCTACGAGCAGTACTTC	CASSSPEAFYEQYF
TRBJ2-1	TRBV7-3	.	TRBD2	TGTGCCAGCAGCTTAAAGGTGACTAGCGGCTACAATGAGCAGTTCTTC	CASSLKVTSGYNEQFF
TRBJ1-2	TRBV2	.	.	TGTGCCAGCACGAGATTACAGGGCTACACCTTC	CASTRLQGYTF
TRBJ1-3	TRBV27	.	.	TGTGCCAGCAAAACAGATTCCTCTGGAAACACCATATATTTT	CASKTDSSGNTIYF